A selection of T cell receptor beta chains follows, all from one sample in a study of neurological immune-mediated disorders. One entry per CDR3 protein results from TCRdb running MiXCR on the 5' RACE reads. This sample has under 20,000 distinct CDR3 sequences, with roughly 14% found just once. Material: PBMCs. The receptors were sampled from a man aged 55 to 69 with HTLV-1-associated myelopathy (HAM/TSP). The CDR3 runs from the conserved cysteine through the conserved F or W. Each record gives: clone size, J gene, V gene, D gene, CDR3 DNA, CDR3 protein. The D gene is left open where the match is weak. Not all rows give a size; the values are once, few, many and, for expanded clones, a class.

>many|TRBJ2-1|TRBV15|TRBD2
TGTGCCACCAGCAGAGAAGTTATCAGAAGCCTAGCGGGGGGGTACAATGAGCAGTTCTTC
CATSREVIRSLAGGYNEQFF
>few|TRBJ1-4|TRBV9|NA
TGTGCCAGCAGCGTAGCTGGGGGACGGGATGAAAAACTGTTTTTT
CASSVAGGRDEKLFF
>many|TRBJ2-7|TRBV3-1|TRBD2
TGTGCCAGCAGCCAAGCCCCCGGACTAGTTTACGAGCAGTACTTC
CASSQAPGLVYEQYF
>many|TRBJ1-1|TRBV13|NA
TGTGCCAGCAGCTTAGCGAATTCGGGTCCGGAAGCTTTCTTT
CASSLANSGPEAFF
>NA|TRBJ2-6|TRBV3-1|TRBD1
TGTGCCAGCAGCCAACCTGGACAGGCGATCTCTGGGGCCAACGTCCTGACTTTC
CASSQPGQAISGANVLTF
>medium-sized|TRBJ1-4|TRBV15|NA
TGTGCCACCAGCAGAGAAACTGCCAGGGTCGGTGAAAAACTGTTTTTT
CATSRETARVGEKLFF
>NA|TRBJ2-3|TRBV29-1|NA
TGCAGCGTAGGGGGGGGCGAGCTGGGCACAGATACGCAGTATTTT
CSVGGGELGTDTQYF
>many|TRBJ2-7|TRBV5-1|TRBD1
TGCGCCAGCAGACCGGACAGGTACGAGCAGTACTTC
CASRPDRYEQYF
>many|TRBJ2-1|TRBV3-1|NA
TGTGCCAGCAGCCAAGATAGACAGGCCTACAATGAGCAGTTCTTC
CASSQDRQAYNEQFF
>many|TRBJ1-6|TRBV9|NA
TGTGCCAGCAGCGTAGGGCAGTATAATTCACCCCTCCACTTT
CASSVGQYNSPLHF
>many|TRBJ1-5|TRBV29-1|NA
TGCAGCGTTGCGGCAGGGCTAACTCAGCCCCAGCATTTT
CSVAAGLTQPQHF
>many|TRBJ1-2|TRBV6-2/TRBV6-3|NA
TGTGCCAGCAGCCGGAACGAGGGCTATGGCTACACCTTC
CASSRNEGYGYTF
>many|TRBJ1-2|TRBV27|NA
TGTGCCAGCAGTTTCTCCCGGGGGAAAGGCTACACCTTC
CASSFSRGKGYTF
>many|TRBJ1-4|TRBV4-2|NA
TGTGCCAGCAGCCAAGATCCAGCAGGGACTAATGAAAAACTGTTTTTT
CASSQDPAGTNEKLFF
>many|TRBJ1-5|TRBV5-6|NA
TGTGCCAGCAGAAGAGGTATCGGGGAGACGGATCAGCCCCAGCATTTT
CASRRGIGETDQPQHF
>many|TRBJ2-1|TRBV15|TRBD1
TGTGCCACCAGCAGGGGACAGGGGGCGATAAATGAGCAGTTCTTC
CATSRGQGAINEQFF
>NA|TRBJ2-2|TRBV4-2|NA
TGTGCCAGCAGCCCTCAGGGACCAGACACCGGGGAGCTGTTTTTT
CASSPQGPDTGELFF
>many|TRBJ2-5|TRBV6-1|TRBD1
TGTGCCAGCAGTCGTTCAGGGACAGTCCAAGAGACCCAGTACTTC
CASSRSGTVQETQYF
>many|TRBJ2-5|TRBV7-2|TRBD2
TGTGCCAGCAGCTTAGTTAGCGGGGGGGTCCAAGAGACCCAGTACTTC
CASSLVSGGVQETQYF
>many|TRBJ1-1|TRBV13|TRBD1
TGTGCCAGCAGCCTTGGACAGGGCTCTGAAGCTTTCTTT
CASSLGQGSEAFF
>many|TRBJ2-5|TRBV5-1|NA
TGCGCCAGCAGCTTGGACGGGGGCGGCGGGACCCAGTACTTC
CASSLDGGGGTQYF
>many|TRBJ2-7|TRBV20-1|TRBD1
TGCAGTGCTGGACAGGCGCAATACGAGCAGTACTTC
CSAGQAQYEQYF
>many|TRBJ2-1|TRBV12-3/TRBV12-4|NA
TGTGCCAGCAGTGGGGCCCAGGCCTCCTACAATGAGCAGTTCTTC
CASSGAQASYNEQFF
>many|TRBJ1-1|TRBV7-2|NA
TGTGCCAGCAGCTTAGGGGGGTCCACTGAAGCTTTCTTT
CASSLGGSTEAFF
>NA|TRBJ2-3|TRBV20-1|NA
TGCAGTGCTAGACTTGCGGTGGGGCAGTATTTT
CSARLAVGQYF
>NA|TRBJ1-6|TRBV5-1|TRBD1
TGCGCCAGCAGGCTGAAGGGGACAGGGGACTCACCCCTCCACTTT
CASRLKGTGDSPLHF
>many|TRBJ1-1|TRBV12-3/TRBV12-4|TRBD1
TGTGCCAGCAGTTTGAATTTTTGGACAGGGGGGATGAACACTGAAGCTTTCTTT
CASSLNFWTGGMNTEAFF
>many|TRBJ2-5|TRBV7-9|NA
TGTGCCAGCAGGTGGAGGCAACAAGAGACCCAGTACTTC
CASRWRQQETQYF
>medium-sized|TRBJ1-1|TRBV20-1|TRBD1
TGCAGTGCTTTGACAGGGGTTGGTGCTGAAGCTTTCTTT
CSALTGVGAEAFF
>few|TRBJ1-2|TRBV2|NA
TGTGCCAGCAGTTTAGCCGGGACGGCCTATGGCTACACCTTC
CASSLAGTAYGYTF
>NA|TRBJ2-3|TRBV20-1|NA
TGCAGTGGGACAGAGAGCGGGGCGGCGGGCACAGATACGCGGTATTTT
CSGTESGAAGTDTRYF